The T cell receptor (beta chain) under discussion was sequenced for a study of T cells in localized non-small cell lung cancer. Trimming took off 3 bases at V and 0 bases at J, with 14 bases between the two ends. CDR1 and CDR2 from the germline V gene are SGHNT and YENEEA. The CDR3 covers 17 residues. TCRdb keeps only in-frame clones here, not all; method: immunoSEQ multiplex PCR. The data show about 2,000 clones, 25% to 30% seen once. Sequences were derived from lung tumor tissue, sampled before any cancer treatment. The J gene is TRBJ1-4, the V gene TRBV11-3; D gene uncertain. This sequence was found in a man aged 40 to 75 with stage II lung adenocarcinoma. The CDR3: CASSFGPTSATNEKLFF. Here the CDR3 DNA reads TGTGCCAGCAGCTTTGGGCCTACTAGTGCAACTAATGAAAAACTGTTTTTT.